This entry concerns a single T cell receptor (beta chain). What it recognizes is unknown. A much more abundant neighbour one base away suggests this may be a read error. This specimen comes from a study of post-analysis software for immune sequencing data. Study as a whole: Relapsing-remitting, secondary progressive and progressive-relapsing forms made up the multiple sclerosis disease courses. Study results and limitations: TRBV5-6, TRBV5-1 and TRBV20-1 were among several TRBV segments more frequent in patients than controls.

V was trimmed by 6 bases and J by 10 bases, leaving 19 bases between them. From germline, CDR1 is MNHNS and CDR2 SASEGT. This CDR3 is built from 14 residues. Unique molecular identifiers tagged the TCR beta cDNA libraries. cDNA molecules numbering roughly 0.5 million came from roughly 1.1 to 9.2 million T cells. TCRdb re-analysed the PCR reads in MiXCR, keeping a single row per CDR3 protein. This sample has under 200,000 distinct CDR3 sequences; over 25% occur once, and the top ten carry roughly 3.4%. Sequencing was performed on blood. The TCR sequence derives from a girl under 18 with multiple sclerosis. The rearrangement uses TRBV6-1 and TRBJ2-1; no clear D. The CDR3: CASRIMDVTYEQFF. The CDR3, as DNA: TGTGCCAGCAGAATTATGGACGTCACCTACGAGCAGTTCTTC.